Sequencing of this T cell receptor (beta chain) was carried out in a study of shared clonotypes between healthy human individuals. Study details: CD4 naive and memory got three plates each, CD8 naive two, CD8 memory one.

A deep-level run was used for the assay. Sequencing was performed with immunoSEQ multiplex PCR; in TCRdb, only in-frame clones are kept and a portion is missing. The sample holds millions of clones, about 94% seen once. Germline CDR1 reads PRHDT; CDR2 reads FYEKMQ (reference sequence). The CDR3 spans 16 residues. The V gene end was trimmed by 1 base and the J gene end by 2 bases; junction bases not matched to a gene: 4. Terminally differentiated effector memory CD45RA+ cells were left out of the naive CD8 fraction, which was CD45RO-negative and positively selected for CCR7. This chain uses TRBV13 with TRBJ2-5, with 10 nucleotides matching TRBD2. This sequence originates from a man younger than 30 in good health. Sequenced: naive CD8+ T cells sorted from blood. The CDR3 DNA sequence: TGTGCCAGCAGCTTAGAGGCTAGCGGGGGACAAGAGACCCAGTACTTC. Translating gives CASSLEASGGQETQYF.